This TCR beta chain originates from a study of T cells in Graves' hyperthyroidism and ophthalmopathy. From RNA transcripts, TCR beta CDR3 regions were amplified. HTBI primers were employed in a first-round RT-PCR of the TCR CDR3. One entry per CDR3 protein, called by TCRdb with MiXCR from the multiplex PCR reads. The table shows 450,000 to 700,000 distinct CDR3 sequences, with just over 45% occurring only once. Trimming left V 7 bases short and J 3 bases short, with 15 bases between. The CDR3 consists of 14 residues. Germline CDR1 and CDR2: SEHNR and FQNEAQ (reference sequence). This clonotype was detected many times.

The receptor was derived from a young woman with Graves' hyperthyroidism. V gene TRBV7-9 combines with J gene TRBJ1-1; D call uncertain. Material: peripheral blood or thyroid tissue (not recorded which). DNA of the CDR3: TGTGCCAGCATCCTGAACTCCCCGGACACTGAAGCTTTCTTT. Translated: CASILNSPDTEAFF.